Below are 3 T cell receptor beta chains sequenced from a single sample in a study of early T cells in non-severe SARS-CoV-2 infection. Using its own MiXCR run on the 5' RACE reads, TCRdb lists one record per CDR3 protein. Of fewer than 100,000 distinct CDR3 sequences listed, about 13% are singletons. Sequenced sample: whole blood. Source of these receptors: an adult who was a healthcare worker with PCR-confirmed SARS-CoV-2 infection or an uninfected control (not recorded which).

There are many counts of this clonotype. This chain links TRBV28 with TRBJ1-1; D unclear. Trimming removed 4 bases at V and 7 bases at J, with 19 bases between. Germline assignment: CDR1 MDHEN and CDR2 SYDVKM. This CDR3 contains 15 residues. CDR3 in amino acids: CASSSPTGRVNEAFF. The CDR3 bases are TGTGCCAGCAGTTCCCCGACCGGAAGGGTGAATGAAGCTTTCTTT.

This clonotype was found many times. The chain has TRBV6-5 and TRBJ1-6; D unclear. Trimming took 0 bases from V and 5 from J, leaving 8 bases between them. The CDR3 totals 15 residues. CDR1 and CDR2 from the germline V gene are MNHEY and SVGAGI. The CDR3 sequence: CASSYSGLDNSPLHF. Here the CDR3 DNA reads TGTGCCAGCAGTTACTCCGGTCTTGATAATTCACCCCTCCACTTT.

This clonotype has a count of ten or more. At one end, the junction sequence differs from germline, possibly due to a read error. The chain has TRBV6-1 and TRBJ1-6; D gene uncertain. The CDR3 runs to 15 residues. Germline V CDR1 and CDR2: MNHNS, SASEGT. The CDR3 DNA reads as TGTGCCAGCAGCCTTCGGGGATCTGACTTTTCACCCCTCCATTTT. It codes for CASSLRGSDFSPLHF.